This T cell receptor beta chain was obtained from a study of blood T cell repertoires in COVID-19. Repertoires were generated with immunoSEQ multiplex PCR, while TCRdb's copy carries only in-frame clones and drops some. The data contain more than 95,000 clones, around 89% of them singletons. Germline V gene sequence: CDR1 LGHNT, CDR2 FRNRAP. The CDR3 consists of 14 residues. The V and J ends lost 5 bases and 5 bases, in that order; junction bases with no gene match: 5. Input material: peripheral blood. The receptor was isolated from a woman aged 55-75 years with acute or convalescent COVID-19. The chain combines TRBV12-5 with TRBJ2-3, with 9 bases that match TRBD1. The CDR3 spells CASGPVTGGDTQYF. CDR3 sequence (DNA): TGTGCTAGTGGTCCTGTGACAGGGGGAGATACGCAGTATTTT. Combining the CDR3 with reference TRBV12-5 and TRBJ2-3 gives the whole variable domain DARVTQTPRHKVTEMGQEVTMRCQPILGHNTVFWYRQTMMQGLELLAYFRNRAPLDDSGMPKDRFSAEMPDATLATLKIQPSEPRDSAVYFCASGPVTGGDTQYFGPGTRLTVL.